What follows is one T cell receptor (beta chain) and its context. The data originate from a study of cytomegalovirus exposure and HLA in healthy donors. The PCR was carried out with 60 Vbeta primers and 13 Jbeta primers. Measured with immunoSEQ multiplex PCR; TCRdb has only the in-frame clones, and not every one. This table has approximately 150,000 clones, about three quarters appearing once. Input material: PBMCs. The sequence was obtained from a female donor in good health and CMV-seronegative.

This CDR3 reads CASSIGRVDQPQHF. The CDR3 DNA reads as TGTGCCAGTAGTATAGGCAGGGTGGATCAGCCCCAGCATTTT. The V call is TRBV19, the J call TRBJ1-5; weak D call: TRBD1 (5 bases). The CDR3 covers 14 residues. Trimming took off 1 base at V and 5 bases at J, with 9 bases between the two ends. The germline V gene encodes CDR1 LNHDA and CDR2 SQIVND (reference sequence).